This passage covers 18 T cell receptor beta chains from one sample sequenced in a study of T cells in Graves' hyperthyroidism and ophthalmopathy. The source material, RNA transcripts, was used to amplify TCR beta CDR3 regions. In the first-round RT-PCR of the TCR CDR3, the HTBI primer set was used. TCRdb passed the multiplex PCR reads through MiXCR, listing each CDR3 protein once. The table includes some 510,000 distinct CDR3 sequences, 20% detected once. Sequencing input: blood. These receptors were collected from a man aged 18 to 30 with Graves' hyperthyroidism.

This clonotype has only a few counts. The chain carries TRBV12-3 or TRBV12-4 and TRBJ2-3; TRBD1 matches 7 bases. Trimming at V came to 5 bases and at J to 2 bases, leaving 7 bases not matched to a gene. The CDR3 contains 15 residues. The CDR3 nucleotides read TGTGCCAGCAGTCGTCACAGGGGATACACAGATACGCAGTATTTT. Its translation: CASSRHRGYTDTQYF.

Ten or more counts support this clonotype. The CDR3 DNA follows: TGTGCCTGGAGTTCCCTAGTGGAGTCTGAAGCTTTCTTT. Its protein is CAWSSLVESEAFF. V and J are TRBV30 and TRBJ1-1, with unresolved D. Germline V CDR1 and CDR2: GTSNPN, SVGIG (reference sequence). V lost 2 bases, J lost 6 bases, and 13 bases lay in between. The CDR3 extends over 13 amino acids.

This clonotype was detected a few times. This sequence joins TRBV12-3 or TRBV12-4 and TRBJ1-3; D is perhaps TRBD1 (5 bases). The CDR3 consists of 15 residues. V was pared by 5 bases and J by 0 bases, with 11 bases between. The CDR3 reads CASSQQVYSGNTIYF. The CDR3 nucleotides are TGTGCCAGCAGTCAACAGGTTTACTCTGGAAACACCATATATTTT.

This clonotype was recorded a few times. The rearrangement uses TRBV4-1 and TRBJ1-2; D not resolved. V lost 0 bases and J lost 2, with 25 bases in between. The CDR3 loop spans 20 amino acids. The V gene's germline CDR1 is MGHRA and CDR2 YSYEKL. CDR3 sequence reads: CASSQEWYGWSNTVNYGYTF. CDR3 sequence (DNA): TGCGCCAGCAGCCAAGAATGGTATGGATGGTCCAACACTGTCAACTATGGCTACACCTTC.

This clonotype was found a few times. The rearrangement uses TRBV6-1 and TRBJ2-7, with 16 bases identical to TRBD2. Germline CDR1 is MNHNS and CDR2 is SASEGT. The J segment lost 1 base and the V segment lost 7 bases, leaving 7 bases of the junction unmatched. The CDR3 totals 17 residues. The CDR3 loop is CASTRTGLAGGSYEQYF. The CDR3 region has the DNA TGTGCCAGCACCAGGACGGGACTAGCGGGGGGGTCCTACGAGCAGTACTTC.

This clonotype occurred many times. CDR3 DNA: TGTGCCAGCAGTTGGAACAAAGGGGGCGAGCAGTACTTC. As protein: CASSWNKGGEQYF. The chain is built from TRBV7-9 and TRBJ2-7; a possible D gene is TRBD1 (6 bases). The V gene lost 6 bases and the J gene lost 6 bases, with 15 bases spanning the gap. CDR1 is SEHNR and CDR2 is FQNEAQ in the germline V gene (reference sequence). CDR3 length: 13 residues.

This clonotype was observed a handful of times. CDR3: CASITGFGANVLTF. The CDR3 bases are TGTGCCAGCATTACAGGGTTCGGGGCCAACGTCCTGACTTTC. V is TRBV12-3 or TRBV12-4 and J is TRBJ2-6, with D possibly being TRBD1 (6 bases). V dropped 7 bases and J dropped 4 bases, with 11 bases sitting between them. CDR3 size: 14 residues.

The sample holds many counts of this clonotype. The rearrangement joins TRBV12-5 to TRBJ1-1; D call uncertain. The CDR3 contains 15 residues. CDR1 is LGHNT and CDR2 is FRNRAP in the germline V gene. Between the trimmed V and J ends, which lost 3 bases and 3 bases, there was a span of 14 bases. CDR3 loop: CASGFPRETDTEAFF. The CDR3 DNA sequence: TGTGCTAGTGGTTTCCCGCGGGAGACGGACACTGAAGCTTTCTTT.

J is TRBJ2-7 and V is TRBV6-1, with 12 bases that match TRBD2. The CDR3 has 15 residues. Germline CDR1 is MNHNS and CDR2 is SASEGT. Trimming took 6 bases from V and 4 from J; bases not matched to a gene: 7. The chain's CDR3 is CASSRTSGAPYEQYF. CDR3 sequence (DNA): TGTGCCAGCAGCCGGACTAGCGGGGCACCTTACGAGCAGTACTTC.

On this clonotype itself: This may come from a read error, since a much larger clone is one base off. The DNA for the CDR3 is TGTGCCAGCAGTTTGCCCAAAAACATTAAGTACTTC. Protein product: CASSLPKNIKYF. The rearrangement links TRBV12-3 or TRBV12-4 to TRBJ2-4; D unresolved. The length of the CDR3 is 12 residues.

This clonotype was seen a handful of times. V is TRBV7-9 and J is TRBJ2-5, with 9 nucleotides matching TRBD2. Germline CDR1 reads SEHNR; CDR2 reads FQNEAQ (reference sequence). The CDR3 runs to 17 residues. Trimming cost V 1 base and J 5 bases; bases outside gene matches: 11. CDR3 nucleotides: TGTGCCAGCAGCTTAGTCTACGGACTAGCGTATGCGGAGACCCAGTACTTC. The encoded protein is CASSLVYGLAYAETQYF. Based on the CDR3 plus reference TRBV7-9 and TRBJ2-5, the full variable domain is DTGVSQNPRHKITKRGQNVTFRCDPISEHNRLYWYRQTLGQGPEFLTYFQNEAQLEKSRLLSDRFSAERPKGSFSTLEIQRTEQGDSAMYLCASSLVYGLAYAETQYFGPGTRLLVL.

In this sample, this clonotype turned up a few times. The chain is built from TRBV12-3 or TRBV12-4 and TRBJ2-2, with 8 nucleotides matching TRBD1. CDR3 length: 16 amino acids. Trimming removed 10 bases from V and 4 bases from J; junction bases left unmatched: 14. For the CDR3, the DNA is TGTGCCACTAAAGGGACAGGACAAAGGGTCACCGGGGAGCTGTTTTTT. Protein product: CATKGTGQRVTGELFF.

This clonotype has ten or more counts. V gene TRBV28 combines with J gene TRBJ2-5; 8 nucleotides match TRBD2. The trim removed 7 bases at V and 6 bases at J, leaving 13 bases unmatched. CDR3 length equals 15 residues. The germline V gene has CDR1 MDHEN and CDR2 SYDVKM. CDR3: CASNGGSGGRQTQYF. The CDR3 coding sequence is TGTGCCAGCAACGGGGGGAGCGGGGGCCGCCAGACCCAGTACTTC.

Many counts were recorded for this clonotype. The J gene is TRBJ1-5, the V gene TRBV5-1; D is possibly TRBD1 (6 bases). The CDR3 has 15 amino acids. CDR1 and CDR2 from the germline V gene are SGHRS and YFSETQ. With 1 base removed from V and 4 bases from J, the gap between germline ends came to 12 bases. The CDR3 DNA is TGCGCCAGCAGCTTGTTTCCAGGGGATAATCAGCCCCAGCATTTT. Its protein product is CASSLFPGDNQPQHF.

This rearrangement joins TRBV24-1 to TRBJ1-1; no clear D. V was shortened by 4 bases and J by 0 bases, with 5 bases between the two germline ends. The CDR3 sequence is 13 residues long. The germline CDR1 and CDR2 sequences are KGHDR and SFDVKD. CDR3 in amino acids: CATSDLMNTEAFF. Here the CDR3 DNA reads TGTGCCACCAGTGACCTCATGAACACTGAAGCTTTCTTT.

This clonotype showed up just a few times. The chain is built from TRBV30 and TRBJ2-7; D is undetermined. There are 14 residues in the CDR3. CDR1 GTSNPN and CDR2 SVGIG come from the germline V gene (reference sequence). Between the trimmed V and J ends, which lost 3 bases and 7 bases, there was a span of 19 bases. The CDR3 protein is CAWRRGISLGEQYF. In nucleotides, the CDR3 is TGTGCCTGGAGGCGAGGCATATCTCTGGGGGAGCAGTACTTC.

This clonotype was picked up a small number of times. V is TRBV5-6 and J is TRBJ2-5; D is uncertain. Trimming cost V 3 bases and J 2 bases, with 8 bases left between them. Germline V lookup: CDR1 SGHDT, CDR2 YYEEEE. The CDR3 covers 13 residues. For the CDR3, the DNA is TGTGCCAGCAGCTCTGCGAGTCAAGAGACCCAGTACTTC. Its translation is CASSSASQETQYF.

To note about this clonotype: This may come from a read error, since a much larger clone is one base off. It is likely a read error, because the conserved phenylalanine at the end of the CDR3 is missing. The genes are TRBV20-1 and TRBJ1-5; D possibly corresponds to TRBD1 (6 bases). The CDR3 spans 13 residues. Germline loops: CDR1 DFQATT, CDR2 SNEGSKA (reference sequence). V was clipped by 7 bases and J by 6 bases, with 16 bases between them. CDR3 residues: CSVRSGAIQPQHV. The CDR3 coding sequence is TGCAGTGTTCGATCAGGGGCAATTCAGCCCCAGCATGTT.